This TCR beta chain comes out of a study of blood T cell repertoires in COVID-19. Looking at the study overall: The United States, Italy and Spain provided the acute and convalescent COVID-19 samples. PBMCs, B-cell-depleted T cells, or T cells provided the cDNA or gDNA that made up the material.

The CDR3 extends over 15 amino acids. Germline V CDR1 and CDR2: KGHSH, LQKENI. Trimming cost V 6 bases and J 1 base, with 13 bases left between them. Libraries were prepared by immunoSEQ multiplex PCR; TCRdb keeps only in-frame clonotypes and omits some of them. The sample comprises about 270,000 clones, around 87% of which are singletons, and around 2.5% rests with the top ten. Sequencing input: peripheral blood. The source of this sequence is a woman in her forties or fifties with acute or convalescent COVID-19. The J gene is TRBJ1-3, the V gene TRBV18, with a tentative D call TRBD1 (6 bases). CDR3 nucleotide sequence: TGTGCCAGCTCCTCCGGGACATCTTCTGGAAACACCATATATTTT. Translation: CASSSGTSSGNTIYF.